A single sample is the source of the 24 T cell receptor beta chains below, sequenced in a study of cytomegalovirus exposure and HLA in healthy donors. The primer mix had 60 Vbeta and 13 Jbeta primers. TCRdb keeps only in-frame clones here, not all; method: immunoSEQ multiplex PCR. The sample's table shows fewer than 150,000 clones. Sequences were obtained from PBMCs. The receptors here all came from a man aged 18-30 years in good health and CMV-seronegative.

The chain has TRBV6-5 and TRBJ1-4, with D possibly TRBD1 on 6 matching bases. The CDR3 runs to 15 residues. CDR1 and CDR2 (germline): MNHEY, SVGAGI. The V gene lost 0 bases and the J gene lost 10 bases, with 15 bases spanning the gap. The CDR3 coding sequence is TGTGCCAGCAGTTACTCCACAGGGAGTCAAACAAAACTGTTTTTT. This encodes CASSYSTGSQTKLFF.

This chain connects TRBV9 to TRBJ2-7; 8 bases fit TRBD2. The CDR3 is 16 residues long. Germline-derived CDR1 and CDR2 are SGDLS and YYNGEE. After removal of 0 bases from V and 5 bases from J, the junction contained 10 bases not matched to a gene. The CDR3 bases are TGTGCCAGCAGCGTAGACGGGAGGGCCATTAGTAACGAGCAGTACTTC. Its translation: CASSVDGRAISNEQYF. The entire variable domain, with the rest obtained from reference TRBV9 and TRBJ2-7, is as follows: DSGVTQTPKHLITATGQRVTLRCSPRSGDLSVYWYQQSLDQGLQFLIQYYNGEERAKGNILERFSAQQFPDLHSELNLSSLELGDSALYFCASSVDGRAISNEQYFGPGTRLTVT.

This sequence joins TRBV19 and TRBJ2-7; 13 nucleotides align to TRBD2. Germline values: CDR1 LNHDA, CDR2 SQIVND (reference sequence). CDR3 length equals 16 residues. The junction had 8 bases not matched to a gene; V was cut back by 6 bases and J by 3 bases. CDR3 DNA: TGTGCCAGTAGCAGACTAGCGGGAGGTATGGGCTACGAGCAGTACTTC. Translating gives CASSRLAGGMGYEQYF.

V usage is TRBV18 and J usage is TRBJ1-4; no definite D call. The CDR3 has 14 amino acids. Germline CDR1 is KGHSH and CDR2 is LQKENI. V was pared by 4 bases and J by 3 bases, with 9 bases between. CDR3 residues: CASSLSSSNEKLFF. The CDR3 DNA reads as TGTGCCAGCTCACTTTCCAGTTCTAATGAAAAACTGTTTTTT.

The chain combines TRBV10-2 with TRBJ2-7; weak D call: TRBD1 (5 bases). V lost 2 bases and J 5 bases, leaving 13 bases between the germline ends. The V gene's germline CDR1 is WSHSY and CDR2 SAAADI. CDR3 length equals 14 residues. Here the CDR3 DNA reads TGCGCCAGCAGTGAGAGGGGTCAGAAGGACGAGCAGTACTTC. This translates into CASSERGQKDEQYF.

The chain has TRBV6-6 and TRBJ2-5, with D unresolved. The CDR3 is made up of 12 amino acids. CDR1 and CDR2 from the germline V gene are MNHNY and SVGAGI (reference sequence). V was cut by 8 bases and J by 5 bases, with 12 bases left in between. This CDR3 is CASAAFGETQYF. CDR3 DNA sequence: TGTGCCAGCGCGGCTTTTGGGGAGACCCAGTACTTC.

The rearrangement joins TRBV5-4 to TRBJ1-1; D not certain. The V gene lost 3 bases and the J gene lost 5 bases, with 11 bases spanning the gap. Germline-derived CDR1 and CDR2 are SGHNT and YYREEE (reference sequence). The CDR3 consists of 13 residues. CDR3 protein: CASSWVSGTEAFF. The CDR3 coding sequence is TGTGCCAGCAGCTGGGTTTCGGGAACTGAAGCTTTCTTT.

This chain connects TRBV5-1 to TRBJ1-2; a weak D match, TRBD1 (5 bases). This CDR3 has 12 amino acids. Per the germline V gene, CDR1 is SGHRS and CDR2 is YFSETQ. V lost 5 bases and J lost 5, with 10 bases in between. The CDR3 reads CASRTDSYGYTF. DNA for the CDR3: TGCGCCAGCAGGACAGACAGTTATGGCTACACCTTC.

The chain is built from TRBV5-1 and TRBJ2-7; tentative D call: TRBD2 (6 bases). Trimming took off 5 bases at V and 3 bases at J, with 6 bases between the two ends. The CDR3 loop spans 11 amino acids. From germline, CDR1 is SGHRS and CDR2 YFSETQ. The CDR3 is CASRGGYEQYF. The CDR3 coding sequence is TGCGCCAGCAGGGGGGGCTACGAGCAGTACTTC.

The rearrangement links TRBV5-1 to TRBJ1-1; a weak D match, TRBD1 (5 bases). Germline-derived CDR1 and CDR2 are SGHRS and YFSETQ. The CDR3 totals 13 residues. V lost 4 bases, J lost 4 bases, and 11 bases lay in between. This chain's CDR3 is CASSGGDATEAFF. The CDR3 DNA reads TGCGCCAGCAGCGGAGGGGACGCCACTGAAGCTTTCTTT.

The chain joins TRBV18 to TRBJ1-2; 7 bases align to TRBD1. Germline CDR1 is KGHSH and CDR2 is LQKENI. This CDR3 region has 15 residues. Unmatched junction bases numbered 11, after V lost 2 bases and J lost 8 bases. The CDR3 region has the DNA TGTGCCAGCTCACCAGAGGGACAGTTAGGAGAAGGCTACACCTTC. It codes for CASSPEGQLGEGYTF.

Note on this clone: Other DNA sequences in this specimen translate into the identical CDR3. This chain uses TRBV7-9 with TRBJ2-2, with D maybe TRBD2 (6 bases). Germline lookup yields CDR1 SEHNR and CDR2 FQNEAQ (reference sequence). The CDR3 consists of 17 residues. V was cut by 5 bases and J by 1 base, with 17 bases left in between. Here the CDR3 reads CASSGEVPGLNTGELFF. The DNA of the CDR3 is TGTGCCAGCAGCGGGGAGGTTCCGGGACTGAACACCGGGGAGCTGTTTTTT.

The chain recombines TRBV7-9 with TRBJ2-1; TRBD2 aligns across 13 bases. The junction had 8 bases not matched to a gene; V was cut back by 5 bases and J by 4 bases. The germline CDR1 and CDR2 sequences are SEHNR and FQNEAQ (reference sequence). The CDR3 loop spans 17 amino acids. In nucleotides, the CDR3 is TGTGCCAGCAGCGCGGGGGGGGGACTAGCGGGGTACAATGAGCAGTTCTTC. Protein sequence: CASSAGGGLAGYNEQFF.

The chain carries TRBV28 and TRBJ2-2, with 9 positions matching TRBD1. Germline V gene sequence: CDR1 MDHEN, CDR2 SYDVKM. J gave up 7 bases and V 7 bases, and 7 bases lay outside the gene matches. The CDR3 consists of 14 residues. CDR3 nucleotides: TGTGCCAGCACCTGGGACAGGGATAGCGGGGAGCTGTTTTTT. It translates to CASTWDRDSGELFF. The variable domain in full, with the rest retrieved from reference TRBV28 and TRBJ2-2, is DVKVTQSSRYLVKRTGEKVFLECVQDMDHENMFWYRQDPGLGLRLIYFSYDVKMKEKGDIPEGYSVSREKKERFSLILESASTNQTSMYLCASTWDRDSGELFFGEGSRLTVL.

The chain combines TRBV9 with TRBJ2-7, with D possibly matching TRBD2 (6 bases). CDR1 and CDR2 from the germline V gene are SGDLS and YYNGEE. Trimming removed 3 bases from V and 3 bases from J, with 16 bases in between. The CDR3 extends over 15 amino acids. CDR3 coding DNA: TGTGCCAGCAGCGAAGGGACGGGACTCAACTACGAGCAGTACTTC. It is translated as CASSEGTGLNYEQYF. Drawing the rest from reference TRBV9 and TRBJ2-7, the complete variable domain is DSGVTQTPKHLITATGQRVTLRCSPRSGDLSVYWYQQSLDQGLQFLIQYYNGEERAKGNILERFSAQQFPDLHSELNLSSLELGDSALYFCASSEGTGLNYEQYFGPGTRLTVT.

V usage is TRBV5-4 and J usage is TRBJ1-3; D unclear. In germline, CDR1 is SGHNT, CDR2 YYREEE (reference sequence). The CDR3 loop spans 16 amino acids. V shed 4 bases and J shed 1 base, with 15 bases lying between them. Written as DNA, the CDR3 is TGTGCCAGCAGCAGTGGTTTCAGAGGATCTGGAAACACCATATATTTT. Protein: CASSSGFRGSGNTIYF.

The chain links TRBV30 to TRBJ1-1; D unresolved. CDR1 and CDR2 from the germline V gene are GTSNPN and SVGIG (reference sequence). V was trimmed by 4 bases and J by 0 bases, leaving 18 bases between them. The CDR3 is 16 residues long. The DNA of the CDR3 is TGTGCCTGGACCCAATTAGGGAGACCTCTGAACACTGAAGCTTTCTTT. It encodes CAWTQLGRPLNTEAFF.

The chain has TRBV6-6 and TRBJ2-7, with 8 bases matching TRBD2. The V gene end was trimmed by 7 bases and the J gene end by 2 bases; junction bases not matched to a gene: 10. Per the germline V gene, CDR1 is MNHNY and CDR2 is SVGAGI (reference sequence). This CDR3 is built from 15 residues. CDR3 in amino acids: CASMDRGGLAYEQYF. For the CDR3, the DNA is TGTGCCAGCATGGACCGGGGGGGACTGGCCTACGAGCAGTACTTC.

V gene TRBV28 combines with J gene TRBJ1-4, with TRBD1 matching over 8 bases. The CDR3 extends over 14 amino acids. CDR1 and CDR2 from the germline V gene are MDHEN and SYDVKM. Trimming took 6 bases from V and 5 from J; bases not matched to a gene: 5. CDR3 protein: CASSRGQGNEKLFF. CDR3 in DNA: TGTGCCAGCAGCCGAGGACAGGGCAATGAAAAACTGTTTTTT.

The V gene is TRBV19, the J gene TRBJ2-7, with 8 bases matching TRBD2. This CDR3 comprises 12 residues. V shed 8 bases and J 7 bases; nucleotides not matched to a gene: 7. CDR1 and CDR2 from the germline V gene are LNHDA and SQIVND (reference sequence). The CDR3 is CASRTSLGEQYF. In nucleotides, the CDR3 is TGTGCCAGTCGGACTAGCTTGGGAGAGCAGTACTTC.

This chain uses TRBV29-1 with TRBJ2-5; no clear D. The CDR3 totals 12 residues. Trimming took off 5 bases at V and 2 bases at J, with 9 bases between the two ends. Germline values: CDR1 SQVTM, CDR2 ANQGSEA. The CDR3 here is CSVMVQQETQYF. In DNA form, the CDR3 reads TGCAGCGTTATGGTACAGCAAGAGACCCAGTACTTC.

This sequence joins TRBV5-1 and TRBJ2-7; D may be TRBD1 (6 bases). The germline V and J ends were trimmed by 2 bases and 6 bases, with 15 bases remaining between them. Looked up from germline, CDR1 is SGHRS and CDR2 is YFSETQ. The CDR3 is 14 residues long. CDR3 nucleotides: TGCGCCAGCAGCTTCGGGACAAGGGTGCTCGAGCAGTACTTC. Residues: CASSFGTRVLEQYF.

V usage is TRBV7-2 and J usage is TRBJ1-3; tentative D call: TRBD1 (6 bases). With 0 bases removed from V and 11 bases from J, the gap between germline ends came to 17 bases. This CDR3 region has 15 residues. Per germline, CDR1 SGHTA and CDR2 FQGNSA. The CDR3 loop reads CASSLAGALQGPIYF. The CDR3 nucleotides read TGTGCCAGCAGCTTAGCCGGGGCCCTACAGGGTCCCATATATTTT.

The chain carries TRBV7-9 and TRBJ1-6; maybe TRBD1 (5 bases). Germline V gene lookup returns CDR1 SEHNR and CDR2 FQNEAQ (reference sequence). This CDR3 has 13 amino acids. V was pared by 0 bases and J by 8 bases, with 5 bases between. For the CDR3, the DNA is TGTGCCAGCAGCTTAGCAGGGGATTCACCCCTCCACTTT. As protein: CASSLAGDSPLHF.